Listed below are T cell receptor beta chains from one sample, sequenced in a study of blood T cell repertoires in COVID-19. Assay used: immunoSEQ multiplex PCR; TCRdb lists only in-frame clones, some missing. The table records just under 150,000 clones, about 90% of them present only once. What was sequenced was peripheral blood. All receptors derive from a man aged 45-60 years who had recovered from COVID-19. The CDR3 runs from the conserved cysteine through the conserved F or W. Fields, in order: CDR3 protein, CDR3 DNA, J gene, D gene, clone size, CDR3 length, V gene. The D gene is left open where the match is weak. Size is omitted from some rows. Given values are once, few, many or a class for expanded clones.

CATRDRGQETQYF | TGTGCCACGAGGGACAGGGGACAAGAGACCCAGTACTTC | TRBJ2-5 | TRBD1 | - | 13 | TRBV19
CASSYSRQAMNTEAFF | TGTGCCAGCAGTTACTCAAGACAGGCGATGAACACTGAAGCTTTCTTT | TRBJ1-1 | - | - | 16 | TRBV6-5
CASSLEQGGNNSPLHF | TGTGCCAGCAGCTTAGAACAGGGGGGCAATAATTCACCCCTCCACTTT | TRBJ1-6 | TRBD1 | - | 16 | TRBV7-6
CASSHITGGADTQYF | TGTGCCAGCAGCCACATAACAGGGGGCGCAGATACGCAGTATTTT | TRBJ2-3 | TRBD1 | few | 15 | TRBV7-2
CASRFRFRDRGSPLHF | TGTGCCAGCAGGTTTAGATTCCGGGACAGGGGCTCACCCCTCCACTTT | TRBJ1-6 | TRBD1 | - | 16 | TRBV27
CASTEGSGPYEQYF | TGTGCCAGCACGGAGGGGAGCGGACCCTACGAGCAGTACTTC | TRBJ2-7 | - | - | 14 | TRBV2
CASSFTTGSYEQYF | TGTGCCAGCAGCTTCACGACAGGATCCTACGAGCAGTACTTC | TRBJ2-7 | - | few | 14 | TRBV6-2/TRBV6-3
CASSEGQGNTGELFF | TGCGCCAGCAGCGAGGGACAGGGGAACACCGGGGAGCTGTTTTTT | TRBJ2-2 | TRBD1 | - | 15 | TRBV5-1
CASSDRDTYNEQFF | TGTGCCAGCAGCGACCGGGACACTTACAATGAGCAGTTCTTC | TRBJ2-1 | - | - | 14 | TRBV6-5
CASSYSGSNQPQHF | TGTGCCAGCAGCTACTCGGGGAGCAATCAGCCCCAGCATTTT | TRBJ1-5 | - | - | 14 | TRBV7-2